This T cell receptor (beta chain) was captured by sequencing in a study of blood T cell repertoires in COVID-19. Study in general: The study drew acute and convalescent COVID-19 samples from the United States, Italy and Spain.

Germline CDR1 and CDR2: LGHDT and YNNKEL (reference sequence). The V and J ends lost 5 bases and 0 bases respectively, with 14 bases between them. The CDR3 length is 17 residues. Assay: immunoSEQ multiplex PCR; the TCRdb copy retains only in-frame clones and omits some. The sample has around 130,000 clones, roughly 83% seen once. The chain uses TRBV3-1 (or the pseudogene TRBV3-2) and TRBJ2-6; a possible D gene is TRBD1 (6 bases). The specimen sequenced was peripheral blood. This clonotype was sampled from a woman older than 75 with acute or convalescent COVID-19. CDR3 loop: CASSLEPGVSGANVLTF. CDR3 coding DNA: TGTGCCAGCAGCTTAGAACCAGGGGTCTCTGGGGCCAACGTCCTGACTTTC.